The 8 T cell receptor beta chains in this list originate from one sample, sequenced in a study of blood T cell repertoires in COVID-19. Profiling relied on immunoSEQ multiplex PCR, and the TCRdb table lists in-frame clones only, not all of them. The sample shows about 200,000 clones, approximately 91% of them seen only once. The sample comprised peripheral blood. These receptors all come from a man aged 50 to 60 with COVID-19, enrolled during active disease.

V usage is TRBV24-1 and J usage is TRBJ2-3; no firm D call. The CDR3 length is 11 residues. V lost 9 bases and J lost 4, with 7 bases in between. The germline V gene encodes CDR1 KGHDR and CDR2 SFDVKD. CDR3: CATGLADTQYF. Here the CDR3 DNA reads TGTGCCACCGGCCTGGCAGATACGCAGTATTTT.

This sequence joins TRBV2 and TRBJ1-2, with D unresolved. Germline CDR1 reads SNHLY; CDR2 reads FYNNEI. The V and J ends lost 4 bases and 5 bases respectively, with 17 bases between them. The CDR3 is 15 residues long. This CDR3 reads CASSGSGVLRYGYTF. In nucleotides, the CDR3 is TGTGCCAGCAGTGGTAGCGGGGTCCTGAGATATGGCTACACCTTC.

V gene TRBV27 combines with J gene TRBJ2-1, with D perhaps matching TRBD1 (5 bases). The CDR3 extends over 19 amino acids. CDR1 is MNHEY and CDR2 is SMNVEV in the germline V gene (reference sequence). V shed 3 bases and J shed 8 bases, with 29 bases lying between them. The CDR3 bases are TGTGCCAGCAGTTTTCGTTTTGCGGTAAGGGCAGGGCTCCTCCATGAGCAGTTCTTC. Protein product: CASSFRFAVRAGLLHEQFF.

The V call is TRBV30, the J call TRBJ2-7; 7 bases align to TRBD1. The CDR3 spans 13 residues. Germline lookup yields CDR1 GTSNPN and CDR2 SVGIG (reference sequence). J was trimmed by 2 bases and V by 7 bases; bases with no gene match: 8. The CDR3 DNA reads TGTGCCTCCGCCTTGACAGGGACCTACGAGCAGTACTTC. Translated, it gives CASALTGTYEQYF.

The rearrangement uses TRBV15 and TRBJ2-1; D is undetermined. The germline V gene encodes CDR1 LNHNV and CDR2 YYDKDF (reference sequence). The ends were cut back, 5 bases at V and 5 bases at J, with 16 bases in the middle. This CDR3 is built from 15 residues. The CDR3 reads CATSSRPSRDNEQFF. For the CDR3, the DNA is TGTGCCACCAGCTCCCGCCCCAGTCGGGACAATGAGCAGTTCTTC. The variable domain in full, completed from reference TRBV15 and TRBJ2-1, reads DAMVIQNPRYQVTQFGKPVTLSCSQTLNHNVMYWYQQKSSQAPKLLFHYYDKDFNNEADTPDNFQSRRPNTSFCFLDIRSPGLGDTAMYLCATSSRPSRDNEQFFGPGTRLTVL.

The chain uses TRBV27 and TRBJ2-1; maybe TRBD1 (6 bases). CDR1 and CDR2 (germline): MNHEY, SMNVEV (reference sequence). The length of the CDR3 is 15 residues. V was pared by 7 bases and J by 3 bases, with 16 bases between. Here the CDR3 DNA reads TGTGCCAGCATTACCCCGGGACAACTCTACAATGAGCAGTTCTTC. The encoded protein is CASITPGQLYNEQFF.

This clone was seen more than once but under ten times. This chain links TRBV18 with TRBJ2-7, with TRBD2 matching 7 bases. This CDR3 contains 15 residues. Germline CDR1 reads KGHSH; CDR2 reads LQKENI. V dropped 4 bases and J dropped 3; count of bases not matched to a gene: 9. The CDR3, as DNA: TGTGCCAGCTCACTCCCGCGGGAGACCAGCTACGAGCAGTACTTC. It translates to CASSLPRETSYEQYF.

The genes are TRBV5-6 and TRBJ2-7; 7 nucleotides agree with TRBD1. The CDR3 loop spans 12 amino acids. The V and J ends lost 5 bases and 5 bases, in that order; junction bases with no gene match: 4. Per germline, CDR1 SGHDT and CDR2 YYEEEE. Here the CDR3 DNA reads TGTGCCAGCAGAAGACAGGGTAACGAGCAGTACTTC. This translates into CASRRQGNEQYF.